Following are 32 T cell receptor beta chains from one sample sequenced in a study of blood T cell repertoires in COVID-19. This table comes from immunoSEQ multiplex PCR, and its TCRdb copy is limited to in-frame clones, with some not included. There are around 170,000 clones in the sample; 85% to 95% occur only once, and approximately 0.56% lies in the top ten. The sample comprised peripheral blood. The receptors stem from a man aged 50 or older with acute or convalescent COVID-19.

The CDR3 sequence is CASSVDWTSFSEQYF. The CDR3, as DNA: TGTGCCAGCAGCGTAGATTGGACTAGTTTCTCCGAGCAGTACTTC. The chain is built from TRBV9 and TRBJ2-7; 7 positions match TRBD2. With V trimmed by 0 bases and J by 6 bases, 9 bases remained unmatched. Germline CDR1 is SGDLS and CDR2 is YYNGEE. CDR3 length: 15 amino acids.

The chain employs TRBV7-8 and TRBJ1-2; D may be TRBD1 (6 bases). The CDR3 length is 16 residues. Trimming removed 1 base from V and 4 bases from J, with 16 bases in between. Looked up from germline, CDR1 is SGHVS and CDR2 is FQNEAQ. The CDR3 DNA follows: TGTGCCAGCAGCTTAGGGGCTCAGGGGTTTAGCTATGGCTACACCTTC. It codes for CASSLGAQGFSYGYTF. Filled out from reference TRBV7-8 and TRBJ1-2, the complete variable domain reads GAGVSQSPRYKVAKRGQDVALRCDPISGHVSLFWYQQALGQGPEFLTYFQNEAQLDKSGLPSDRFFAERPEGSVSTLKIQRTQQEDSAVYLCASSLGAQGFSYGYTFGSGTRLTVV.

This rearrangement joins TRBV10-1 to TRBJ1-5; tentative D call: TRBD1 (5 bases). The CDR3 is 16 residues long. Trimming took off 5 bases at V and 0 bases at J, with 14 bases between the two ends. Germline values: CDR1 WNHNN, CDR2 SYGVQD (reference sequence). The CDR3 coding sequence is TGCGCCAGCAGTTCCGTCGGGGGATATAGCAATCAGCCCCAGCATTTT. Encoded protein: CASSSVGGYSNQPQHF.

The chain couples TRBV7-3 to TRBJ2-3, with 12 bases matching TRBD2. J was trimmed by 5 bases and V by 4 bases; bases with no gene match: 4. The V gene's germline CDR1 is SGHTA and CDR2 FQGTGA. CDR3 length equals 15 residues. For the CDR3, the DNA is TGTGCCAGCAGCTCCCAGGGACTAGCGGGAGATACGCAGTATTTT. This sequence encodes CASSSQGLAGDTQYF.

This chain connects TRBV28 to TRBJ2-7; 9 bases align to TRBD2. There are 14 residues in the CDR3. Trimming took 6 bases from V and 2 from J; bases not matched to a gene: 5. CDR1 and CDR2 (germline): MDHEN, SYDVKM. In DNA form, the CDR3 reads TGTGCCAGCAGCGCGGGGGGGGAAGCCTACGAGCAGTACGTC. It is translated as CASSAGGEAYEQYV.

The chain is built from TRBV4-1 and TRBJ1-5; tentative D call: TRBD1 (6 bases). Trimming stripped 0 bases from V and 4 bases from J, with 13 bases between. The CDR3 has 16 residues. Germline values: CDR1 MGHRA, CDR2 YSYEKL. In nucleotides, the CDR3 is TGCGCCAGCAGCCAAGATTTTGGGACACTAAATCAGCCCCAGCATTTT. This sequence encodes CASSQDFGTLNQPQHF.

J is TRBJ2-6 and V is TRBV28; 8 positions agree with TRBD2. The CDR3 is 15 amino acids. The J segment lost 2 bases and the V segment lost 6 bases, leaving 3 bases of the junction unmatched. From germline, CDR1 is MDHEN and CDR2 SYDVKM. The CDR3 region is CASRGAGAGANVLTF. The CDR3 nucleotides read TGTGCCAGCAGGGGAGCGGGGGCTGGGGCCAACGTCCTGACTTTC.

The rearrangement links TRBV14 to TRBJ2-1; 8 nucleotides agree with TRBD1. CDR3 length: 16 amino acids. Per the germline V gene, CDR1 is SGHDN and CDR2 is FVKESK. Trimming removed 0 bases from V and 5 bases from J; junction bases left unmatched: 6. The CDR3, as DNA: TGTGCCAGCAGCCAAGATACTGGGACAGGCCACAATGAGCAGTTCTTC. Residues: CASSQDTGTGHNEQFF.

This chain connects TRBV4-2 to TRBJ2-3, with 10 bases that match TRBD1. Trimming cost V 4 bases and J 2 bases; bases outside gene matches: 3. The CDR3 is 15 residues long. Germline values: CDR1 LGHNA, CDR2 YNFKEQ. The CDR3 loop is CASSLGTGVTDTQYF. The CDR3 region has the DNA TGTGCCAGCAGCCTCGGGACAGGGGTCACAGATACGCAGTATTTT.

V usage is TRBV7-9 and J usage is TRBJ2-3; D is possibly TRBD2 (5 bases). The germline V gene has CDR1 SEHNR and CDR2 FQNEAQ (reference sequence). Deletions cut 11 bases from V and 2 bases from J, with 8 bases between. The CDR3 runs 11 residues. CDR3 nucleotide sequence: TGTGCCCTGGAGGCCACAGATACGCAGTATTTT. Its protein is CALEATDTQYF.

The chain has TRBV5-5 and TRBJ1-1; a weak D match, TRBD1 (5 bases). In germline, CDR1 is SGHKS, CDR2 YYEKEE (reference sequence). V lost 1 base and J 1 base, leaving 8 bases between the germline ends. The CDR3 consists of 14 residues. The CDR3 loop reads CASSLLGENTEAFF. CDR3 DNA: TGTGCCAGCAGCTTGTTAGGGGAGAACACTGAAGCTTTCTTT.

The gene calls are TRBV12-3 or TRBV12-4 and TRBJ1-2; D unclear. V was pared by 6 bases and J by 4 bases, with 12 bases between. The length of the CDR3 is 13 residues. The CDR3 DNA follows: TGTGCCAGCAGCTTCAGGATCCGCTATGGCTACACCTTC. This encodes CASSFRIRYGYTF.

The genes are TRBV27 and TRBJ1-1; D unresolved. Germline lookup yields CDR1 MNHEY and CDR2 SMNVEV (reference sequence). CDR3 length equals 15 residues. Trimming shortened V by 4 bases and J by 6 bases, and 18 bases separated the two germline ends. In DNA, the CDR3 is TGTGCCAGCAGTTCGTCGCCTCCGAGTGATCCTGAAGCTTTCTTT. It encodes CASSSSPPSDPEAFF.

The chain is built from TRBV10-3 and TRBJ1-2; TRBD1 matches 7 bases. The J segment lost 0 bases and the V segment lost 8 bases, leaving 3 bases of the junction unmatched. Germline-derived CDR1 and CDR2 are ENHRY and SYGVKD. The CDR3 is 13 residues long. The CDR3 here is CAIGTESNYGYTF. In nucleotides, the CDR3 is TGTGCCATCGGGACAGAATCTAACTATGGCTACACCTTC.

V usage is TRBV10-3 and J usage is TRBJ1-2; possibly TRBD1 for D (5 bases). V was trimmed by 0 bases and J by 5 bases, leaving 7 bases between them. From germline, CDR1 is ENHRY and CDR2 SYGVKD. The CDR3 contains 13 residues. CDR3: CAISESAGYGYTF. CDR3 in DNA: TGTGCCATCAGTGAGTCGGCAGGGTATGGCTACACCTTC.

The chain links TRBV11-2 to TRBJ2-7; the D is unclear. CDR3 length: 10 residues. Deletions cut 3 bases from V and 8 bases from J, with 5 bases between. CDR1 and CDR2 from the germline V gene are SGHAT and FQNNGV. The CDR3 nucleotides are TGTGCCAGCAGCTTTTGTAAGCAGTACTTC. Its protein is CASSFCKQYF.

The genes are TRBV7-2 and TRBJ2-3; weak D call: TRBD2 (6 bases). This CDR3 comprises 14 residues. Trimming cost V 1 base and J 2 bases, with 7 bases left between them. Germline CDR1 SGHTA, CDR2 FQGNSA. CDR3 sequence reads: CASSLGGNTDTQYF. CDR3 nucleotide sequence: TGTGCCAGCAGCTTAGGCGGGAACACAGATACGCAGTATTTT.

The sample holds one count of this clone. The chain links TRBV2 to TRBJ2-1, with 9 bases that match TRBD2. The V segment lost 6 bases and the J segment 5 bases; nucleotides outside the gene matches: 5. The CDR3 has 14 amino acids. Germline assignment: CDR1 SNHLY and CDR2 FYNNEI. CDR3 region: CASRERGANNEQFF. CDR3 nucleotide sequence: TGTGCCAGCAGAGAGCGGGGGGCAAACAATGAGCAGTTCTTC.

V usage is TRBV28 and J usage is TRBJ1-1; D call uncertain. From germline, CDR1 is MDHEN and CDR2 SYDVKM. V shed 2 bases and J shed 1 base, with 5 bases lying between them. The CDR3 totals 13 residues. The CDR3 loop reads CASSLRRNTEAFF. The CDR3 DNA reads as TGTGCCAGCAGTTTACGGAGGAACACTGAAGCTTTCTTT.

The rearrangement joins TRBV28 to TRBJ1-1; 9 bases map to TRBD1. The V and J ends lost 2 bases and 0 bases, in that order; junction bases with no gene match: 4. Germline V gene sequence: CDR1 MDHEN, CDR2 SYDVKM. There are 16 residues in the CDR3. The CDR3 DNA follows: TGTGCCAGCAGTTTACTAAGGACAGGGGTGAACACTGAAGCTTTCTTT. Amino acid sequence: CASSLLRTGVNTEAFF.

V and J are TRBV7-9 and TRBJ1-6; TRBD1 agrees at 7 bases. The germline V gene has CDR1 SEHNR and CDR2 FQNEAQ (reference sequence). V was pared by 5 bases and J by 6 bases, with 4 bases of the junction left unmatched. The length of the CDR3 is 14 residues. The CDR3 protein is CASSRGTANSPLHF. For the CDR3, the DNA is TGTGCCAGCAGCAGAGGGACAGCTAATTCACCCCTCCACTTT.

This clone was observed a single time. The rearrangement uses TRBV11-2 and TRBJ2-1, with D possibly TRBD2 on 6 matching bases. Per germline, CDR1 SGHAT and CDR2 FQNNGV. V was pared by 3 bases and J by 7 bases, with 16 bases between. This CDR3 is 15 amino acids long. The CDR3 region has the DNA TGTGCCAGCAGCTTTCTAGGGGCCGCGGGGAATGAGCAGTTCTTC. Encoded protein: CASSFLGAAGNEQFF.

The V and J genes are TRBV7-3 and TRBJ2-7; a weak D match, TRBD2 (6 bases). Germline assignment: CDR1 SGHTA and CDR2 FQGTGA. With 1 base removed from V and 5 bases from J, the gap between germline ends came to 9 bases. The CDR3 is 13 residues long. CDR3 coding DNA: TGTGCCAGCAGCTTAAGCGGGGACCACGAGCAGTACTTC. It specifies CASSLSGDHEQYF.

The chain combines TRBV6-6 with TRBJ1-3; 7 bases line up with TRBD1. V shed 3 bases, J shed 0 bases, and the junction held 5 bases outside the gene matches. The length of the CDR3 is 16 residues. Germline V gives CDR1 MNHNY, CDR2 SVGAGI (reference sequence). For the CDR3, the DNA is TGTGCCAGCAGTTATTCACAGGGGAGCTCTGGAAACACCATATATTTT. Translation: CASSYSQGSSGNTIYF.

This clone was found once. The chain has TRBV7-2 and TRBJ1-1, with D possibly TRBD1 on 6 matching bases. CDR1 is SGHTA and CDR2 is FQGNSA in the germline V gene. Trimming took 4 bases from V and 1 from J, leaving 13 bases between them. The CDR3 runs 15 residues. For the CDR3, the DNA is TGTGCCAGCAGCTCTGGCAGGGGTGGGAACACTGAAGCTTTCTTT. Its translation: CASSSGRGGNTEAFF. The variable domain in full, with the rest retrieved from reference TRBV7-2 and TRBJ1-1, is GAGVSQSPSNKVTEKGKDVELRCDPISGHTALYWYRQSLGQGLEFLIYFQGNSAPDKSGLPSDRFSAERTGGSVSTLTIQRTQQEDSAVYLCASSSGRGGNTEAFFGQGTRLTVV.

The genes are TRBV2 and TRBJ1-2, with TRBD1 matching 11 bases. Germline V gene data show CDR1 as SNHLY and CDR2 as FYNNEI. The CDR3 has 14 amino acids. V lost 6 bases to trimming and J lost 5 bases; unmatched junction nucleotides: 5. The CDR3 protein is CASRPGTGGYGYTF. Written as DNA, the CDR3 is TGTGCCAGCAGGCCCGGGACAGGGGGTTATGGCTACACCTTC.

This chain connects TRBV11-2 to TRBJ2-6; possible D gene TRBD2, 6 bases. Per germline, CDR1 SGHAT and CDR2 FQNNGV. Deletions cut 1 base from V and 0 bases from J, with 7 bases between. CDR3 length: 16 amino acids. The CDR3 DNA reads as TGTGCCAGCAGCTTAGTGGGGGGCTCTGGGGCCAACGTCCTGACTTTC. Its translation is CASSLVGGSGANVLTF.

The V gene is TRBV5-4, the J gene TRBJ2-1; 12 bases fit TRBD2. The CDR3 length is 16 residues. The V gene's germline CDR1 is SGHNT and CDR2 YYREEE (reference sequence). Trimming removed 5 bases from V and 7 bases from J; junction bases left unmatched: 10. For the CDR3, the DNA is TGTGCCAGCAGACCGATGAGGCTAGCGGGGGGGAATGAGCAGTTCTTC. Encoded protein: CASRPMRLAGGNEQFF.

CDR3 sequence reads: CASSLGQGKSYEQYF. In nucleotides, the CDR3 is TGTGCCAGCAGTCTAGGACAGGGGAAGTCCTACGAGCAGTACTTC. The chain employs TRBV7-3 and TRBJ2-7, with 9 bases aligning to TRBD1. J lost 1 base, V lost 6 bases, and 7 bases had no gene match. The CDR3 contains 15 residues. Germline values: CDR1 SGHTA, CDR2 FQGTGA.

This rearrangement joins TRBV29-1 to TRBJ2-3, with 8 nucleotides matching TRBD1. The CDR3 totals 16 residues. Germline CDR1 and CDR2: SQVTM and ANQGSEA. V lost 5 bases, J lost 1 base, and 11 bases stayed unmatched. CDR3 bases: TGCAGCGTTCGCCGCCGGACAGGGACCCGCACAGATACGCAGTATTTT. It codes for CSVRRRTGTRTDTQYF.

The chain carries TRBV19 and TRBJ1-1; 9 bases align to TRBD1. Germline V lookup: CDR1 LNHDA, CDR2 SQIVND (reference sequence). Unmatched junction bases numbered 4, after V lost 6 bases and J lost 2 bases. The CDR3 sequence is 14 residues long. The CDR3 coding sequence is TGTGCCAGTAGGGCGGACAGGGGAAACACTGAAGCTTTCTTT. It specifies CASRADRGNTEAFF.

The CDR3 is CASRPERAGNTIYF. The CDR3 coding sequence is TGTGCCAGCAGGCCGGAGCGAGCTGGAAACACCATATATTTT. This chain uses TRBV2 with TRBJ1-3; D is ambiguous. V shed 6 bases and J shed 2 bases, with 11 bases lying between them. This CDR3 has 14 residues. Germline CDR1 and CDR2: SNHLY and FYNNEI.